The TCR beta chain described here comes from a study of shared clonotypes between healthy human individuals. Produced via immunoSEQ multiplex PCR; TCRdb's table is partial and in-frame only. The data hold some 530,000 clones, with roughly 80% observed a single time. The CDR3 consists of 16 residues. Germline CDR1 is SGHTA and CDR2 is FQGNSA. Trimming left V 4 bases short and J 6 bases short, with 20 bases between. The donors, all of them Caucasian adults, lived in Nashville, Tennessee. The chain has TRBV7-2 and TRBJ2-3; D is possibly TRBD2 (7 bases). Source material: PBMCs. The sequence derives from a woman aged 40 to 50 in good health. Some clones in this sample may be carry-over from other donors' samples. This CDR3 reads CASSSGGAGARDTQYF. CDR3 nucleotide sequence: TGTGCCAGCAGCTCTGGGGGGGCAGGGGCTAGGGATACGCAGTATTTT.